This TCR beta chain was captured by sequencing in a study of PD-L1 blockade in urothelial cancer. On the study more broadly: At 3 weeks after treatment start (second dose) and again at 6 weeks, blood was analyzed. Blood gave a median about 150,000 T cells.

TCRdb keeps only in-frame clones here, not all; method: immunoSEQ multiplex PCR. The repertoire consists of more than 15,000 clones, with 87% occurring once and the leading ten covering 5.9%. Trimming at V came to 5 bases and at J to 8 bases, leaving 12 bases not matched to a gene. This CDR3 is 15 amino acids long. The V gene's germline CDR1 is SGHVS and CDR2 FQNEAQ. The V call is TRBV7-8, the J call TRBJ1-2; 9 bases line up with TRBD1. This sequence was found in a man aged 45-60 years with urothelial cancer. The source material was PBMCs, sampled around atezolizumab (anti-PD-L1) treatment. The CDR3 reads CASSRETGGFSGYTF. As DNA, the CDR3 is TGTGCCAGCAGCCGGGAGACAGGGGGGTTCTCGGGCTACACCTTC.